This T cell receptor beta chain was sequenced during a study of blood T cell repertoires in COVID-19. For the study at large: Italy, Spain and the United States were the sources of the convalescent and acute COVID-19 samples.

As handled by the study authors: By means of reference gene primer amplification, nucleated cell counts were estimated. Assay used: immunoSEQ multiplex PCR; TCRdb lists only in-frame clones, some missing. V and J calls and clone size are those listed in that table; D and trimming were worked out from the DNA. The table records about 220,000 clones, over 75% of them present only once. This clone was seen just once. This CDR3 comprises 14 residues. The junction had 1 base not matched to a gene; V was cut back by 3 bases and J by 2 bases. CDR1 is GTSNPN, CDR2 SVGIG, per germline (reference sequence). Across 20 to 25 US areas, participants ranged in age from roughly 18 to 95 years. Participant reports of clinical history set cohort assignment.

Sequencing was done on a sample of PBMCs or T cells enriched from blood (not recorded which). The TCR comes from a woman between 18 and 30 years old in a cohort exposed to, infected with or recovered from COVID-19 (not recorded which). The chain recombines TRBV30 with TRBJ2-7; 13 nucleotides line up with TRBD2. This chain's CDR3 is CAWRGTSGTYEQYF. The CDR3 nucleotides are TGTGCCTGGAGAGGGACTAGCGGGACCTACGAGCAGTACTTC.